The T cell receptor (beta chain) described here comes from a study of T cells in Graves' hyperthyroidism and ophthalmopathy. The germline V gene encodes CDR1 SEHNR and CDR2 FQNEAQ (reference sequence). This CDR3 is built from 15 residues. The V end was cut by 5 bases, the J end by 5 bases, with 18 bases between. Amplified regions were TCR beta CDR3 sequences from RNA transcripts. A set of HTBI primers served as the primers for a first-round RT-PCR of the TCR CDR3. TCRdb analysed the multiplex PCR reads with MiXCR anew, one entry per CDR3 protein. The data show hundreds of thousands of distinct CDR3 sequences, with 38% seen just once and about 8.9% held by the top ten. Hyperthyroidism was newly diagnosed in patients aged 18 to 65 (duration under 2 months). Researchers barred patients who had uncontrolled infection, other autoimmune disease, pregnancy or lactation. Diagnoses were established using clinical symptoms, serum thyroxine and TRAb, thyroid ultrasound and orbital computed tomography.

The rearrangement joins TRBV7-9 to TRBJ2-5; weak D call: TRBD2 (5 bases). The receptor comes from a young man with Graves' hyperthyroidism. What was sequenced was blood. The CDR3 here is CASSQSRGGVETQYF. The DNA for the CDR3 is TGTGCCAGCAGCCAGTCTCGAGGAGGTGTTGAGACCCAGTACTTC.